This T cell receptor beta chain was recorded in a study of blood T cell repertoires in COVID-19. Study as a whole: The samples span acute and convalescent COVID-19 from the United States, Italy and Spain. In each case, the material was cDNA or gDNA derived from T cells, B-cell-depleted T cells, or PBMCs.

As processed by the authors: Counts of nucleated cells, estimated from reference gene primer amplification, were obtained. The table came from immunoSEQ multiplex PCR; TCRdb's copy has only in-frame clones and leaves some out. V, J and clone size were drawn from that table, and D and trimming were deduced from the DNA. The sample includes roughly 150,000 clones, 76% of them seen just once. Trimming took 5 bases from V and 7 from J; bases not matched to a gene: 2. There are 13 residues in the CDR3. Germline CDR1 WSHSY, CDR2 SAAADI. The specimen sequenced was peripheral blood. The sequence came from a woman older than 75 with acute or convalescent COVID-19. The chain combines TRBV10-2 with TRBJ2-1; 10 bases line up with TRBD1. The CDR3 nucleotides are TGCGCCAGCAGTAGACAGGGGGCGAATGAGCAGTTCTTC. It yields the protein CASSRQGANEQFF.